This T cell receptor beta chain comes out of a study of blood T cell dynamics during melanoma immunotherapy. Study in general: Patients with metastatic melanoma got pembrolizumab or nivolumab-ipilimumab as first-line care.

V dropped 3 bases and J dropped 1 base, with 18 bases sitting between them. The CDR3 extends over 16 amino acids. CDR1 is SQVTM and CDR2 is ANQGSEA in the germline V gene. Comments on this clone: The antigen is undetermined.

Study findings and constraints: It remained unknown if the driving T cell clones were melanoma-specific.

Time point given: pre-treatment baseline. Only in-frame clones appear in the TCRdb table, and some are missing; sequencing was by immunoSEQ multiplex PCR. The repertoire consists of fewer than 15,000 clones, with around 90% occurring once and the leading ten covering 0.18%. Here the sequenced sample was effector memory CD8+ T cells from blood, taken from a patient treated with checkpoint blockade. The receptor was isolated from a human donor with melanoma. The chain links TRBV29-1 to TRBJ1-2; no clear D gene. The CDR3 protein is CSVESAERSINYGYTF. CDR3 DNA sequence: TGCAGCGTTGAGTCGGCAGAGCGATCCATTAACTATGGCTACACCTTC.